This T cell receptor (beta chain) was retrieved from a study of blood T cell repertoires in COVID-19 (dated by TCRdb to 2020 to 2022). For the wider study: The collaborator samples originated in the United States, Italy and Spain and spanned the acute and convalescent phases of COVID-19. Nearly every sample came with metadata listing a de-identified subject ID, COVID-19 status, age in years and sex. The prospective study material was composed of cDNA or gDNA derived from T cells, B-cell-depleted T cells, or PBMCs. HLA class I and class II types, where available, came from metadata supplied by the sample provider rather than from assay-based typing. The dataset comprised deeply sampled blood TCRbeta repertoires from subjects exposed to, actively infected with, or recovered from COVID-19. The samples were drawn from two sources: the first 160 participants of the ongoing ImmuneRACE study, and 950 to 1,500 subjects contributed by 6 global collaborators. The repertoires were released in a freely available public database intended as a resource for research on the immune response to SARS-CoV-2.

TCRbeta CDR3 regions were amplified from genomic DNA by means of the immunoSEQ Assay, a bias-controlled multiplex PCR. The original methods were these. The number of nucleated cells in each sample was estimated from the amplification of reference gene primers within the assay. Sequence reads were collapsed and filtered to measure the absolute abundance of every unique TCRbeta CDR3 rearrangement. For each sample, productive Simpson clonality was calculated as the square root of Simpson's diversity index over productive rearrangements. Entries here come from immuneACCESS through TCRdb and include only in-frame sequences with V and J called. Some clones fail to appear in such tables; in the studies checked, an unresolved V gene covers under half of the shortfall, and the cause of the remainder is unknown. V, J and clone size are those of that table, while D and trimming were read from the DNA. Recorded for this sample are 400,000 or so clones; approximately 85% of them occurred a single time. Of the sample, approximately 2.1% falls within the top ten clones.

The CDR3 has 14 amino acids, counting the end cysteine and phenylalanine. Of the read, only the CDR3 DNA is kept; its 42 bases are in frame from base 1. At the junction V is shortened by 4 bases and J by 0 bases, with 10 bases in between. CDR1 SGHRS and CDR2 YFSETQ were looked up in the germline V gene. Beyond this particular receptor, the publication reports: The quantity of clinical and demographic metadata differed by source and by participant and was supplied without curation.

In the prospective study, participants were roughly 18 to 100 years old, resided in 20 to 30 geographic areas of the United States, and were enrolled through a virtual design. In the prospective study, participants were assigned to cohorts based on the clinical history participants reported in a screening survey and a study questionnaire. In the prospective study, whole blood, serum and a nasopharyngeal or oropharyngeal swab were collected from each participant by mobile phlebotomists. Participants in the prospective study had the option to provide additional blood draws and questionnaires over a roughly 2-month period. Before DNA extraction, prospective study blood samples were shipped either frozen or at room temperature. On this clone itself: Its antigen is unknown. No much larger clone exists at a distance of one base, and base qualities are not known.

The receptor was derived from a middle-aged woman with acute COVID-19. The sequenced material came from PBMCs or T cells enriched from blood (not recorded which). The V gene is TRBV5-1 and the J gene is TRBJ1-1, with no reliable assignment of the D segment. CDR3 sequence: CASSATNVNTEAFF. The base sequence is TGCGCCAGCAGCGCAACTAATGTGAACACTGAAGCTTTCTTT.